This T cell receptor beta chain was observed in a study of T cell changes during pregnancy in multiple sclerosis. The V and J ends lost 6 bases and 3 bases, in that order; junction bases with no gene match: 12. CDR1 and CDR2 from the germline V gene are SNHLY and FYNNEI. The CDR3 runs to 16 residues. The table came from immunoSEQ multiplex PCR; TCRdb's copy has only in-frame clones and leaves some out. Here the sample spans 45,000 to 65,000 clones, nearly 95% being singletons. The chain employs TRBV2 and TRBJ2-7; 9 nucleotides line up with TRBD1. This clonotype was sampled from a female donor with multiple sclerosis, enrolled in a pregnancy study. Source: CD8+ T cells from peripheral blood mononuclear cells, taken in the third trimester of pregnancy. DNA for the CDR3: TGTGCCAGCAGGGGATTTACAGGGGGCCCCCACTACGAGCAGTACTTC. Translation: CASRGFTGGPHYEQYF.